Below, one T cell receptor beta chain is given with its context. Its antigen is still unknown. The sequencing template was cDNA reverse transcribed from extracted RNA. Sequencing was performed with immunoSEQ multiplex PCR; in TCRdb, only in-frame clones are kept and a portion is missing. The sample carries more than 10,000 clones, approximately 59% recorded once. The data originate from a study of CD8+ T cells in alopecia areata. Study findings and constraints: Alopecia totalis/universalis scalp especially showed more expanded CD8+ clones than normal scalp.

V was pared by 2 bases and J by 2 bases, with 11 bases between. The CDR3 sequence is 15 residues long. Germline values: CDR1 MRHNA, CDR2 SNTAGT. Lesional scalp punch biopsies and peripheral blood came from alopecia areata patients. The receptor comes from a human donor with alopecia areata. The rearrangement uses TRBV6-4 and TRBJ2-3, with D perhaps assigned TRBD1 or TRBD2 (5 bases each). The source was skin, collected at week 0. CDR3 sequence reads: CASSDGGWDTDTQYF. The CDR3 DNA follows: TGTGCCAGCAGTGACGGGGGTTGGGACACAGATACGCAGTATTTT.